A selection of T cell receptor beta chains follows, all from one sample in a study of blood T cell repertoires in COVID-19. The method was immunoSEQ multiplex PCR; TCRdb's version includes in-frame clones alone and lacks a portion of them. This repertoire shows about 100,000 clones, 87% found once; its top ten account for over 2%. Sequences were obtained from peripheral blood. The receptors were sampled from a man aged 45 to 65 with active COVID-19. Both conserved end residues are part of each CDR3. The D gene is left open where the match is weak.

j_gene,v_gene,d_gene,CDR3aa
TRBJ2-1,TRBV4-2,TRBD2,CASSQGSGGSQEQFF
TRBJ2-7,TRBV21-1,NA,CASSLSPGVEQYF
TRBJ1-5,TRBV5-6,NA,CASSLGQANQPQHF
TRBJ2-7,TRBV10-3,NA,CAISEEGRGYRFGEQYF
TRBJ2-4,TRBV30,TRBD1,CAWSPLRDRDTAKNIQYF
TRBJ2-7,TRBV29-1,NA,CSVSQAGYYEQYF
TRBJ2-1,TRBV5-1,TRBD2,CASSLEIAGAKNEQFF
TRBJ1-2,TRBV11-3,TRBD1,CASSPGQVGTNYGYTF
TRBJ2-7,TRBV4-1,TRBD1,CASSQNLAQGVLSYEQYF
TRBJ2-1,TRBV5-1,NA,CASSLDRPSYNEQFF
TRBJ1-1,TRBV10-3,TRBD1,CAIKQGLLNTEAFF
TRBJ1-2,TRBV11-2,TRBD1,CASSFWQGALIANYGYTF
TRBJ1-1,TRBV6-5,NA,CASRREWDTEAFF
TRBJ1-1,TRBV5-6,NA,CASSLPQAITEAFF
TRBJ2-5,TRBV19,TRBD2,CASRGSGGLETQYF
TRBJ1-1,TRBV7-2,TRBD1,CASSLGTGGAPEAFF
TRBJ1-1,TRBV25-1,NA,CASSEYTGDEAFF
TRBJ1-4,TRBV7-9,NA,CASSSMVGGMDEKLFF
TRBJ1-2,TRBV7-2,TRBD1,CASSLVGTGNYGYTF
TRBJ1-5,TRBV29-1,NA,CSVQRVAGPNQPQHF
TRBJ1-6,TRBV3-1/TRBV3-2,NA,CASSTRQVSYNSPLHF
TRBJ1-1,TRBV2,NA,CASIREYSATEAFF
TRBJ2-1,TRBV9,TRBD2,CASSVGGGLDNEQFF
TRBJ2-7,TRBV4-3,NA,CASSQGWAGPYYEQYF
TRBJ1-4,TRBV10-3,NA,CAIRQGPGANEKLFF
TRBJ2-5,TRBV19,NA,CASSPAKRAVQETQYF
TRBJ2-7,TRBV5-4,TRBD2,CASSPASGGGGGEQYF
TRBJ1-3,TRBV18,NA,CASSPDSSFSGNTIYF
TRBJ1-2,TRBV10-3,TRBD1,CAISESTGDGYTF
TRBJ2-1,TRBV11-3,NA,CASSFGGNEQFF
TRBJ2-1,TRBV6-2/TRBV6-3,TRBD2,CASSYSRTSGVYNEQFF
TRBJ1-4,TRBV6-1,NA,CASSEGVGADWGKLFF
TRBJ2-5,TRBV2,TRBD1,CASSEGQGAETQYF
TRBJ1-5,TRBV30,NA,CAWSPRADGNQPQHF
TRBJ2-7,TRBV9,NA,CASSVGPGSVNEQYF
TRBJ2-3,TRBV6-2/TRBV6-3,NA,CASSYSQTASTQYF